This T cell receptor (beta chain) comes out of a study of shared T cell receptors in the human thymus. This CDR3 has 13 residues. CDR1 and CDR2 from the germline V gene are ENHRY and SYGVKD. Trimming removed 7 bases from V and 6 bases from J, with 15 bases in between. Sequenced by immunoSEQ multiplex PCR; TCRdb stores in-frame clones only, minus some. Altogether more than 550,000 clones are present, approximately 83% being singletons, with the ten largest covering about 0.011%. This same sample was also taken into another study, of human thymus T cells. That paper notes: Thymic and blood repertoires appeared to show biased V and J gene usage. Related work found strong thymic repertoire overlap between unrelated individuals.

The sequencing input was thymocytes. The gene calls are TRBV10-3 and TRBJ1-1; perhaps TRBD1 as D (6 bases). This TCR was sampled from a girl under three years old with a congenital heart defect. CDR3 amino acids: CAITKTGISEAFF. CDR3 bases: TGTGCCATCACTAAAACAGGGATTTCTGAAGCTTTCTTT.